The 7 T cell receptor beta chains in this list originate from one sample, sequenced in a study of blood T cell repertoires in COVID-19. The repertoire was sequenced with immunoSEQ multiplex PCR; TCRdb's copy has only in-frame clones and lacks some. The sample holds around 200,000 clones; approximately 90% are singletons and the top ten take over 3%. The sample consisted of PBMCs or T cells enriched from blood (not recorded which). The receptor source for this set is a middle-aged woman with acute COVID-19.

CDR3 in amino acids: CASSLLAASTDTQYF. CDR3 coding DNA: TGTGCCAGCAGCTTACTAGCGGCTAGCACAGATACGCAGTATTTT. The V call is TRBV27, the J call TRBJ2-3; 8 nucleotides align to TRBD2. Germline CDR1 and CDR2: MNHEY and SMNVEV (reference sequence). This CDR3 contains 15 residues. V dropped 6 bases and J dropped 0; count of bases not matched to a gene: 5.

The chain couples TRBV7-3 to TRBJ1-2, with TRBD1 as a possible D gene (6 bases). Per the germline V gene, CDR1 is SGHTA and CDR2 is FQGTGA. The V end lost 4 bases, the J end lost 10 bases, and 22 bases lay between the germline ends. The CDR3 sequence is 15 residues long. CDR3 coding DNA: TGTGCCAGCAGCTCTACACCCTCTTCCGGGACAACCTACACCTTC. Translated: CASSSTPSSGTTYTF.

This sequence joins TRBV30 and TRBJ1-1; D unclear. This CDR3 contains 11 residues. Germline CDR1 GTSNPN, CDR2 SVGIG (reference sequence). Trimming took 1 base from V and 8 from J, leaving 8 bases between them. Here the CDR3 reads CAWSAKTEAFF. The CDR3 nucleotides are TGTGCCTGGAGTGCCAAGACAGAAGCTTTCTTT.

V usage is TRBV3-1 (or the pseudogene TRBV3-2) and J usage is TRBJ1-2; TRBD1 is a possible D gene (6 bases). Trimming cost V 4 bases and J 7 bases, with 19 bases left between them. From germline, CDR1 is LGHDT and CDR2 YNNKEL (reference sequence). The CDR3 extends over 15 amino acids. CDR3 protein: CASSLVTTQGSGYTF. The CDR3 DNA reads TGTGCCAGCAGCCTTGTGACTACTCAGGGGAGTGGCTACACCTTC.

Remarks on this clone: Other DNA sequences in this sample translate to the same CDR3. The chain is built from TRBV5-1 and TRBJ1-3; tentatively, D is TRBD1 (6 bases). The CDR3 is made up of 15 amino acids. The germline V gene encodes CDR1 SGHRS and CDR2 YFSETQ. Trimming shortened V by 0 bases and J by 0 bases, and 7 bases separated the two germline ends. Written as DNA, the CDR3 is TGCGCCAGCAGCTTGGGAGGGGGCTCTGGAAACACCATATATTTT. Protein sequence: CASSLGGGSGNTIYF.

This chain links TRBV6-2 or TRBV6-3 with TRBJ2-2; D is ambiguous. Germline values: CDR1 MNHEY, CDR2 SVGEGT. This CDR3 is built from 17 residues. The V and J ends lost 2 bases and 1 base respectively, with 14 bases between them. CDR3 region: CASSYRWATGNTGELFF. Written as DNA, the CDR3 is TGTGCCAGCAGTTACCGATGGGCAACTGGGAACACCGGGGAGCTGTTTTTT.

Written as DNA, the CDR3 is TGTGCCTGGAGTTTTACCCGCGGGGGGGCCGGAGATACGCAGTATTTT. Translating gives CAWSFTRGGAGDTQYF. The rearrangement uses TRBV30 and TRBJ2-3; 9 nucleotides line up with TRBD2. The CDR3 sequence is 16 residues long. J was trimmed by 5 bases and V by 2 bases; bases with no gene match: 11. Germline V gene sequence: CDR1 GTSNPN, CDR2 SVGIG (reference sequence).